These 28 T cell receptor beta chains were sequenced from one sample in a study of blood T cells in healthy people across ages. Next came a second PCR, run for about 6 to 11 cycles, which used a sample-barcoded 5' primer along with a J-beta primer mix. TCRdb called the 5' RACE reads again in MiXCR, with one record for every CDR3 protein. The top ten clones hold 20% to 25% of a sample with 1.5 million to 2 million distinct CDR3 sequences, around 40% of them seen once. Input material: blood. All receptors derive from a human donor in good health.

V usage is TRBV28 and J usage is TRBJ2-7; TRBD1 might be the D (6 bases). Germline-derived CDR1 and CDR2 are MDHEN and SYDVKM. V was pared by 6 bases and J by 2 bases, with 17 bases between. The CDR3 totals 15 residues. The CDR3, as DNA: TGTGCCAGCAGAGGTCACAGGGATAGTCCCTACGAGCAGTACTTC. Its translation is CASRGHRDSPYEQYF.

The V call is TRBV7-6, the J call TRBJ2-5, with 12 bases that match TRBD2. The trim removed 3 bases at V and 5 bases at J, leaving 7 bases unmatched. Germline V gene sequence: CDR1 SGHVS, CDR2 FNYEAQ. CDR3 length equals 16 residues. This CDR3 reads CASSFRLAGEAETQYF. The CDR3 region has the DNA TGTGCCAGCAGCTTTCGACTAGCGGGAGAAGCGGAGACCCAGTACTTC. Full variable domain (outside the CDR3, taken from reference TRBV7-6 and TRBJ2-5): GAGVSQSPRYKVTKRGQDVALRCDPISGHVSLYWYRQALGQGPEFLTYFNYEAQQDKSGLPNDRFSAERPEGSISTLTIQRTEQRDSAMYRCASSFRLAGEAETQYFGPGTRLLVL.

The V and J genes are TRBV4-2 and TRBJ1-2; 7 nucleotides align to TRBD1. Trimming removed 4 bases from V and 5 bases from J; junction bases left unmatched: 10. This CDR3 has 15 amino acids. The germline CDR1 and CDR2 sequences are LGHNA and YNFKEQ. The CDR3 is CASSRVEEGAYGYTF. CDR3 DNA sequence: TGTGCCAGCAGCCGAGTGGAGGAGGGGGCTTATGGCTACACCTTC.

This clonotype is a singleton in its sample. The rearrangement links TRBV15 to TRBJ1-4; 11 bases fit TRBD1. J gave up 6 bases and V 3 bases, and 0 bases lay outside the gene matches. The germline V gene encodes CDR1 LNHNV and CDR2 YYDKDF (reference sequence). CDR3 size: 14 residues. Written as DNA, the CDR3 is TGTGCCACCAGCAGGGACAGGGGGCATGAAAAACTGTTTTTT. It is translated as CATSRDRGHEKLFF. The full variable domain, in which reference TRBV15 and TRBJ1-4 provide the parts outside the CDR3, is DAMVIQNPRYQVTQFGKPVTLSCSQTLNHNVMYWYQQKSSQAPKLLFHYYDKDFNNEADTPDNFQSRRPNTSFCFLDIRSPGLGDTAMYLCATSRDRGHEKLFFGSGTQLSVL.

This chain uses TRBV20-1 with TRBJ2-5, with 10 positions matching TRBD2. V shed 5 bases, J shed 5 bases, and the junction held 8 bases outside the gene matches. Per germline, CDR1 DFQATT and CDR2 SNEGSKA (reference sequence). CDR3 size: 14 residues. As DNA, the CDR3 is TGCAGTGCTGGGACTAGCGATTGGCGGGAGACCCAGTACTTC. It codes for CSAGTSDWRETQYF.

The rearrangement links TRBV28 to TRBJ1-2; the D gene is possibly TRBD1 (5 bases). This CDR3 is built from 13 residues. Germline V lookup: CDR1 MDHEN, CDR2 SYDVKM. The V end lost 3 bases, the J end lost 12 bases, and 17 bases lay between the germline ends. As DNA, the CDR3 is TGTGCCAGCAGTTTTGTGGGGACGGGAGGCCACACCTTC. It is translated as CASSFVGTGGHTF.

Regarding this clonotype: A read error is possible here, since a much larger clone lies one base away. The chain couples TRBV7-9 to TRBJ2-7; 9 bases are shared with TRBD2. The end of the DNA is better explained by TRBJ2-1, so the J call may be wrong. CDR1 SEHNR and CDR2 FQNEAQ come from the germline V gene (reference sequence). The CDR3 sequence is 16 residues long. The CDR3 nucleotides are TGTGCCAGCAGATTAGACTCGGGACTAGCACTTGGCGAGCAGTTCTTC. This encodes CASRLDSGLALGEQFF.

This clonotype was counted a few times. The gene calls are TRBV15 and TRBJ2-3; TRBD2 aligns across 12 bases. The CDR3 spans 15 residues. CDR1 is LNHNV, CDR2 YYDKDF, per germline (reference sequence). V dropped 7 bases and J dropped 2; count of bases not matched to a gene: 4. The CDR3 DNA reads TGTGCCACCACCGGGACTAGCGGGTCCACAGATACGCAGTATTTT. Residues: CATTGTSGSTDTQYF.

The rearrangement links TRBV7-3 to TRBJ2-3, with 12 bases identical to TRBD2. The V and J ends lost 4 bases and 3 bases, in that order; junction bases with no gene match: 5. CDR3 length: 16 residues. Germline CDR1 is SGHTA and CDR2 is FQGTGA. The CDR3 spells CASSSRLAGETDTQYF. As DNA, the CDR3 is TGTGCCAGCAGCTCCCGACTAGCGGGGGAGACAGATACGCAGTATTTT.

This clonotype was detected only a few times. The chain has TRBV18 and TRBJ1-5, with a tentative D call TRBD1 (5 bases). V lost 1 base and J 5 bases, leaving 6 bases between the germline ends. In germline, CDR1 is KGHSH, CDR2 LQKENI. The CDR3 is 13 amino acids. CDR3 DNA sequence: TGTGCCAGCTCACCACTACAGGATCAGCCCCAGCATTTT. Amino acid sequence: CASSPLQDQPQHF.

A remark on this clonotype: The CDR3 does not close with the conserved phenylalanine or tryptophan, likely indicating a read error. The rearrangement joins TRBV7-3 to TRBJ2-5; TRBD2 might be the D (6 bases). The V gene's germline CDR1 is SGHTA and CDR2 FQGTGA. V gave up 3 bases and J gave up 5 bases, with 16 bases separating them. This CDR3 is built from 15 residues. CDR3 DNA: TGTGCCAGCAGCTTTTCACTGGGTGGGAGGGAGACCCAGTACGTC. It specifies CASSFSLGGRETQYV.

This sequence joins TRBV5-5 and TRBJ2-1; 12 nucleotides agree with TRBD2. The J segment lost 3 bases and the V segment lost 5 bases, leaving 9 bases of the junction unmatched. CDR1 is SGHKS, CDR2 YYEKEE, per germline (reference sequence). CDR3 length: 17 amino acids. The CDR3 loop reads CASSWTSGAIYYNEQFF. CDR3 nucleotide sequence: TGTGCCAGCAGTTGGACTAGCGGGGCCATATACTACAATGAGCAGTTCTTC. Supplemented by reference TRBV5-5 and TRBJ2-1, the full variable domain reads DAGVTQSPTHLIKTRGQQVTLRCSPISGHKSVSWYQQVLGQGPQFIFQYYEKEERGRGNFPDRFSARQFPNYSSELNVNALLLGDSALYLCASSWTSGAIYYNEQFFGPGTRLTVL.

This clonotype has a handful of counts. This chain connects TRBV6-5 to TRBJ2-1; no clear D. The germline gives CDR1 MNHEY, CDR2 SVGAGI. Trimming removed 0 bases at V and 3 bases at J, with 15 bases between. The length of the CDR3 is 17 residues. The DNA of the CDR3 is TGTGCCAGCAGTTACTCAGGCTTAACCCCATACTACAATGAGCAGTTCTTC. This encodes CASSYSGLTPYYNEQFF.

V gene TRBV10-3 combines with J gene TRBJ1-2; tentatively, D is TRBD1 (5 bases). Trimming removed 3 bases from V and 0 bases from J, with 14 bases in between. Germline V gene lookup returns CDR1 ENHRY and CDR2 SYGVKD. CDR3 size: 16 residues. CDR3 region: CAISDPGPGSNYGYTF. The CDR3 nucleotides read TGTGCCATCAGTGACCCAGGGCCGGGGTCTAACTATGGCTACACCTTC.

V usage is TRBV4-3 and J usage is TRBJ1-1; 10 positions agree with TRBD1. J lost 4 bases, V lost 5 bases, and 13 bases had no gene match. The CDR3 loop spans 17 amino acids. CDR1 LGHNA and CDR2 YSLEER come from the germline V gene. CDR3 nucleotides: TGCGCCAGCAGCTCACGCCTGGGACAGGGGAGAGTCACTGAAGCTTTCTTT. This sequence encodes CASSSRLGQGRVTEAFF.

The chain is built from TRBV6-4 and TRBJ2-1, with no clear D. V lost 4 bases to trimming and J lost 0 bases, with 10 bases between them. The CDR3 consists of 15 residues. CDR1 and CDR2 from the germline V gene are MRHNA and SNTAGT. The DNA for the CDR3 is TGTGCCAGCAGTGTGGCTCACAGCTCCTACAATGAGCAGTTCTTC. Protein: CASSVAHSSYNEQFF.

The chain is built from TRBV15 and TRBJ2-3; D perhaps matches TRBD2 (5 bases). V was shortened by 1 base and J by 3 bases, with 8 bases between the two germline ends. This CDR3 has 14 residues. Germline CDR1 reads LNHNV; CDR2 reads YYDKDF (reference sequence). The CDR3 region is CATSRGSGTDTQYF. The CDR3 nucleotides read TGTGCCACCAGCAGAGGCAGCGGAACAGATACGCAGTATTTT. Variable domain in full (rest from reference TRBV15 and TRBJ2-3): DAMVIQNPRYQVTQFGKPVTLSCSQTLNHNVMYWYQQKSSQAPKLLFHYYDKDFNNEADTPDNFQSRRPNTSFCFLDIRSPGLGDTAMYLCATSRGSGTDTQYFGPGTRLTVL.

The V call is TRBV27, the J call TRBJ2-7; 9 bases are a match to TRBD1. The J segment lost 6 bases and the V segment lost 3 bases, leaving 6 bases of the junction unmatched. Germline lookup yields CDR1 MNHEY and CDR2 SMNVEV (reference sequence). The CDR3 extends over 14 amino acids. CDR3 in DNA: TGTGCCAGCAGTTTCTGGGACAGGGTGGGCGAGCAGTACTTC. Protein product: CASSFWDRVGEQYF.

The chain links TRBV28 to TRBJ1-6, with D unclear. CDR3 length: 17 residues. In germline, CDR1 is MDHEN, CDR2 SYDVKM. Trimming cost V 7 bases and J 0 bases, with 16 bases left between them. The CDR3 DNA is TGTGCCAGCATTCGCGGGAGCACCTACTCCTATAATTCACCCCTCCACTTT. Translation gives CASIRGSTYSYNSPLHF.

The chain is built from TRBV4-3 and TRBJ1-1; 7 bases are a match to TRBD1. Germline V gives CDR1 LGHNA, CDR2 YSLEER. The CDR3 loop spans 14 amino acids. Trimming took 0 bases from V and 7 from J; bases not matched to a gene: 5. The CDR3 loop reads CASSQDARGYEAFF. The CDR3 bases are TGCGCCAGCAGCCAAGATGCCAGGGGGTATGAAGCTTTCTTT.

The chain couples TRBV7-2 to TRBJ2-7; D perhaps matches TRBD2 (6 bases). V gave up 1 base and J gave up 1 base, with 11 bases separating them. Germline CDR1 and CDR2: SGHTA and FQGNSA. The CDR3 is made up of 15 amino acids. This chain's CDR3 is CASSLGRGRSYEQYF. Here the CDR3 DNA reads TGTGCCAGCAGCTTAGGGCGGGGACGATCCTACGAGCAGTACTTC.

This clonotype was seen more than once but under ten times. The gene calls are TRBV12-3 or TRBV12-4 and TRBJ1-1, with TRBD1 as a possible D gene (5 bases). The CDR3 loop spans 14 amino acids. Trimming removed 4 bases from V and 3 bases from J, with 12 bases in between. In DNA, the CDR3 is TGTGCCAGCAGTTATCACGCCAGGGACACTGAAGCTTTCTTT. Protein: CASSYHARDTEAFF.

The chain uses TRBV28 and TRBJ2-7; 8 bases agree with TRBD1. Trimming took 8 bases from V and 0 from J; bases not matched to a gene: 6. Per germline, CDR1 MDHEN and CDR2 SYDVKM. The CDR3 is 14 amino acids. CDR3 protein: CASGWTGRSYEQYF. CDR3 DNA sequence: TGTGCCAGCGGATGGACAGGGCGCTCCTACGAGCAGTACTTC. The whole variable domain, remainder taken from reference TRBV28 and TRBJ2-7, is DVKVTQSSRYLVKRTGEKVFLECVQDMDHENMFWYRQDPGLGLRLIYFSYDVKMKEKGDIPEGYSVSREKKERFSLILESASTNQTSMYLCASGWTGRSYEQYFGPGTRLTVT.

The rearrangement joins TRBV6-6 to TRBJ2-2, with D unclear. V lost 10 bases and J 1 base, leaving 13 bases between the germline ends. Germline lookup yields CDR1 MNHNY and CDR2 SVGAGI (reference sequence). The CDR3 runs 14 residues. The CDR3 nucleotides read TGTGCCATCAGGATGGGGATGAACACCGGGGAGCTGTTTTTT. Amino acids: CAIRMGMNTGELFF.

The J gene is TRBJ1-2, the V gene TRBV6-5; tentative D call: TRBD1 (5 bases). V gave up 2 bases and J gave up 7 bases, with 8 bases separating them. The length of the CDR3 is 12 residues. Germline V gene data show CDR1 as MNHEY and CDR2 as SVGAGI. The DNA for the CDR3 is TGTGCCAGCAGTTACGGGGGTGCTGGCTACACCTTC. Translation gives CASSYGGAGYTF.

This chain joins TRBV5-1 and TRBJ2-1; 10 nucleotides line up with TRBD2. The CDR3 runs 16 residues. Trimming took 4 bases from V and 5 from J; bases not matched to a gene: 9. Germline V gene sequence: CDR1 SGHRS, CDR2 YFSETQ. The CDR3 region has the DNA TGCGCCAGCAGCCCAGCCGGGACTAGCGTTCACAATGAGCAGTTCTTC. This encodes CASSPAGTSVHNEQFF.

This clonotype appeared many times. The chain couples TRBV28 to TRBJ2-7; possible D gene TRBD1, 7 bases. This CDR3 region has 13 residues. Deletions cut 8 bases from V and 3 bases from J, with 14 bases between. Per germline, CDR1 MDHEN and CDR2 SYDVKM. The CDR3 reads CASRPGGSYEQYF. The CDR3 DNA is TGTGCCAGCCGGCCAGGGGGGAGCTACGAGCAGTACTTC.

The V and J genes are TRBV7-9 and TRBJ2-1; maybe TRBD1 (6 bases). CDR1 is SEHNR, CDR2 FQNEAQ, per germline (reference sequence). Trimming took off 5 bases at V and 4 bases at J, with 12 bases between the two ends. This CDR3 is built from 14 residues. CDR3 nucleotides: TGTGCCAGCAGCACCCCGACAGGATACAATGAGCAGTTCTTC. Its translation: CASSTPTGYNEQFF.